This entry is about one T cell receptor (beta chain). This sample is drawn from a study of T cell changes during pregnancy in multiple sclerosis. Profiling relied on immunoSEQ multiplex PCR, and the TCRdb table lists in-frame clones only, not all of them. The table includes tens of thousands of clones, under 95% detected once. J gave up 4 bases and V 5 bases, and 10 bases lay outside the gene matches. This CDR3 comprises 15 residues. CDR1 and CDR2 from the germline V gene are SGHAT and FQNNGV. This clonotype was sampled from a female donor in good health, enrolled as a control in a pregnancy study. This sample comprised peripheral blood, obtained in the second trimester of pregnancy. The chain couples TRBV11-2 to TRBJ1-1, with 7 bases fitting TRBD1. CDR3 nucleotide sequence: TGTGCCAGCAGCGCCATACAGGGGAGGACCACTGAAGCTTTCTTT. This translates into CASSAIQGRTTEAFF. The full variable domain, completed using reference TRBV11-2 and TRBJ1-1, is EAGVAQSPRYKIIEKRQSVAFWCNPISGHATLYWYQQILGQGPKLLIQFQNNGVVDDSQLPKDRFSAERLKGVDSTLKIQPAKLEDSAVYLCASSAIQGRTTEAFFGQGTRLTVV.